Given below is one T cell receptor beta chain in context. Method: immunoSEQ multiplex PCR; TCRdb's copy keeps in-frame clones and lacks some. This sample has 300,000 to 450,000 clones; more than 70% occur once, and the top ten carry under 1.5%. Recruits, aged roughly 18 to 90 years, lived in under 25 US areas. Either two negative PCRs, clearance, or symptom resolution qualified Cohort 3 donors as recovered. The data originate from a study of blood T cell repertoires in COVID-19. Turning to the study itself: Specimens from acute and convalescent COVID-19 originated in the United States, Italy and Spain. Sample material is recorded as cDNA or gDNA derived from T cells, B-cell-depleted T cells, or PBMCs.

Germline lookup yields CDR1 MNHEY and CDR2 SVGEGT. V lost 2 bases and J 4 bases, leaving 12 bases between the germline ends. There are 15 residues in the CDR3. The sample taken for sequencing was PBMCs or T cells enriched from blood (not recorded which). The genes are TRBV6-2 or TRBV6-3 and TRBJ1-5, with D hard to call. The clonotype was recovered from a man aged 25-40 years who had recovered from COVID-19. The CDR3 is CASSYGTVSNQPQHF. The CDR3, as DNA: TGTGCCAGCAGTTACGGTACAGTTTCAAATCAGCCCCAGCATTTT.